Sequencing of this T cell receptor beta chain was carried out in a study of response to subunit inactivated influenza vaccine. TCRdb re-derived calls from the RT-PCR reads in MiXCR, one entry per CDR3 protein. This table has roughly 570,000 distinct CDR3 sequences, approximately 14% appearing once. Germline V CDR1 and CDR2: MNHNS, SASEGT. V was pared by 3 bases and J by 3 bases, with 8 bases between. This CDR3 spans 14 amino acids. The sequencing used PBMCs from blood, collected roughly 12 days after vaccination. This clonotype was sampled from a man between 50 and 59 years old who received an inactivated influenza vaccine. The chain combines TRBV6-1 with TRBJ2-2, with D perhaps matching TRBD1 or TRBD2 (5 bases each). CDR3 region: CASSEGPDTGELFF. The CDR3 bases are TGTGCCAGCAGTGAGGGACCGGACACCGGGGAGCTGTTTTTT.